This T cell receptor (beta chain) was retrieved from a study of regulatory T cells in long-lasting Graves disease. This clonotype was observed at least ten times. Mismatch with germline at one junction end may stem from a read error. Building of the TCR beta libraries involved iRepertoire HTBI primers and Arm-PCR of CDR3 regions. TCRdb independently ran MiXCR on the multiplex PCR reads; one entry per CDR3 protein. The sample carries 550,000 or so distinct CDR3 sequences, more than 10% recorded once. Specified time point: newly diagnosed GD, antithyroid drugs for less than 3 months. The TCR library was made from RNA that had been extracted from PBMCs in TRIzol. This CDR3 is 12 amino acids long. CDR1 and CDR2 (germline): SGHAT, FQNNGV. In addition, the sample was reused for a study of T cells in Graves' hyperthyroidism and ophthalmopathy. As reported in that work: Model-based prediction identified ophthalmopathy a median around 6.7 months prior to its onset.

The material sequenced was peripheral blood mononuclear cells (PBMCs), taken at new diagnosis, from a patient treated with antithyroid drugs. The rearrangement links TRBV11-2 to TRBJ2-7; 7 bases map to TRBD1. The receptor's source is a woman aged 30 to 39 with Graves disease. This CDR3 reads CASSSIGSDRDF. CDR3 nucleotides: TGTGCCAGCAGTTCTATCGGTAGCGACAGGGACTTC.